This entry features one TCR beta chain sequence. This sample stems from a study of shared clonotypes between healthy human individuals. This CDR3 spans 16 amino acids. J lost 1 base, V lost 2 bases, and 6 bases had no gene match. Germline V lookup: CDR1 SNHLY, CDR2 FYNNEI. Profiling relied on immunoSEQ multiplex PCR, and the TCRdb table lists in-frame clones only, not all of them. The sample records around 1.6 million clones, 98% being singletons. This TCR came from a man aged 30-40 years in good health. This chain links TRBV2 with TRBJ2-3; TRBD2 aligns across 7 bases. The sequenced sample consisted of naive CD4+ T cells sorted from blood. Subset given: CD45RA+ positively selected. The CDR3 region has the DNA TGTGCCAGCAGTGAACGATATCGGGAGGGCACAGATACGCAGTATTTT. It codes for CASSERYREGTDTQYF.